This T cell receptor beta chain emerged from a study of human T cells and chemical hapten exposure. Overall study context: For the roughly 24-week duration of the study, patients were given weekly doses of diphenylcyclopropenone on the scalp.

TCRdb redid the calling of the RACE reads with MiXCR, one entry per CDR3 protein. The sample carries tens of thousands of distinct CDR3 sequences, approximately 15% recorded once. This clonotype occurred a few times. Its antigen is not known. Study conclusions and caveats: Sensitization with DPC brought no change to TCRs above 1 in 1000 in frequency.

As to time point: pre-sensitization, week 0. Indicated treatment: therapeutic diphenylcyclopropenone sensitization with weekly scalp DPC. Unfractionated whole blood was the source of the extracted total RNA. The CDR3 runs to 8 residues. Germline V gives CDR1 DFQATT, CDR2 SNEGSKA (reference sequence). The origin of this receptor is a woman between 50 and 59 years old with alopecia areata. Some clones in this sample may be carry-over from other donors' samples. The chain recombines TRBV20-1 with TRBJ2-7; D is ambiguous. The specimen comprised whole blood, sampled in connection with sensitization to the hapten diphenylcyclopropenone (DPC). The CDR3 spells CRPGDRYF. In nucleotides, the CDR3 is TGCAGACCGGGTGATCGGTACTTC.